Listed below are T cell receptor beta chains from one sample, sequenced in a study of response to subunit inactivated influenza vaccine. A single record per CDR3 protein comes from TCRdb applying MiXCR to the RT-PCR reads. Here the sample spans 450,000 to 550,000 distinct CDR3 sequences, roughly 25% being singletons. The material was CD4+ T cells sorted from PBMCs, obtained roughly 5 days after vaccination. These receptors originate from a man in his fifties or sixties who received an inactivated influenza vaccine. Each CDR3 is given with its conserved first and last residue. D genes are given only for firm matches. Clone size is shown for a subset of rows, as once, few, many or a class of expanded clone.

cdr3_aa: CASSLVGRRGGEQYF; cdr3_nt: TGTGCCAGCAGCTTAGTCGGACGTCGGGGAGGGGAGCAGTACTTC; clone_size: -; cdr3_length: 15; d_call: TRBD2; j_call: TRBJ2-7; v_call: TRBV7-2
cdr3_aa: CASSYPPGQGAFYEQYF; cdr3_nt: TGTGCCAGCAGTTATCCGCCGGGACAGGGGGCTTTCTACGAGCAGTACTTC; clone_size: -; cdr3_length: 17; d_call: TRBD1; j_call: TRBJ2-7; v_call: TRBV6-2/TRBV6-3
cdr3_aa: CSVEEGIGTEAFF; cdr3_nt: TGCAGCGTTGAGGAGGGTATAGGCACTGAAGCTTTCTTT; clone_size: many; cdr3_length: 13; d_call: -; j_call: TRBJ1-1; v_call: TRBV29-1
cdr3_aa: CASSFVARGDEQYF; cdr3_nt: TGCGCCAGCAGCTTTGTAGCCCGTGGGGACGAGCAGTACTTC; clone_size: -; cdr3_length: 14; d_call: -; j_call: TRBJ2-7; v_call: TRBV5-1
cdr3_aa: CSASELLSYGYTF; cdr3_nt: TGCAGTGCTAGTGAACTCCTGTCCTATGGCTACACCTTC; clone_size: many; cdr3_length: 13; d_call: -; j_call: TRBJ1-2; v_call: TRBV20-1
cdr3_aa: CASSSLAGLGELFF; cdr3_nt: TGTGCCAGCAGCTCGCTAGCGGGGCTCGGGGAGCTGTTTTTT; clone_size: -; cdr3_length: 14; d_call: TRBD2; j_call: TRBJ2-2; v_call: TRBV7-8
cdr3_aa: CSARSLQNQPQHF; cdr3_nt: TGCAGTGCTAGAAGTCTGCAAAATCAGCCCCAGCATTTT; clone_size: -; cdr3_length: 13; d_call: -; j_call: TRBJ1-5; v_call: TRBV20-1
cdr3_aa: CSARGARPYQETQYF; cdr3_nt: TGCAGTGCTAGGGGGGCCAGGCCGTACCAAGAGACCCAGTACTTC; clone_size: -; cdr3_length: 15; d_call: -; j_call: TRBJ2-5; v_call: TRBV20-1
cdr3_aa: CASSYSAATYQETQYF; cdr3_nt: TGTGCCAGCAGTTACTCTGCGGCCACCTACCAAGAGACCCAGTACTTC; clone_size: few; cdr3_length: 16; d_call: -; j_call: TRBJ2-5; v_call: TRBV6-5
cdr3_aa: CASSWGTGALGQPQHF; cdr3_nt: TGTGCCAGCAGCTGGGGTACAGGGGCCTTGGGGCAGCCCCAGCATTTT; clone_size: -; cdr3_length: 16; d_call: TRBD1; j_call: TRBJ1-5; v_call: TRBV7-9
cdr3_aa: CSATIYYDRGVNTEAFF; cdr3_nt: TGCAGTGCTACGATCTACTACGACAGGGGAGTGAACACTGAAGCTTTCTTT; clone_size: -; cdr3_length: 17; d_call: TRBD1; j_call: TRBJ1-1; v_call: TRBV20-1
cdr3_aa: CSARAASGRTDTQYF; cdr3_nt: TGCAGTGCTAGGGCGGCTAGCGGGCGCACAGATACGCAGTATTTT; clone_size: -; cdr3_length: 15; d_call: TRBD2; j_call: TRBJ2-3; v_call: TRBV20-1
cdr3_aa: CASSPRGLAGGSSSYNEQFF; cdr3_nt: TGTGCCAGCAGCCCACGAGGACTAGCGGGAGGCTCAAGCTCCTACAATGAGCAGTTCTTC; clone_size: -; cdr3_length: 20; d_call: TRBD2; j_call: TRBJ2-1; v_call: TRBV11-1
cdr3_aa: CASRLQGAIGTDTQYF; cdr3_nt: TGTGCCAGCAGGTTACAGGGGGCCATCGGCACAGATACGCAGTATTTT; clone_size: -; cdr3_length: 16; d_call: TRBD1; j_call: TRBJ2-3; v_call: TRBV6-5
cdr3_aa: CATSDFGPGLYF; cdr3_nt: TGTGCCACCAGTGATTTCGGGCCGGGGCTGTACTTC; clone_size: -; cdr3_length: 12; d_call: -; j_call: TRBJ2-5; v_call: TRBV24-1
cdr3_aa: CSVRTGGRGTEAFF; cdr3_nt: TGCAGCGTCCGTACAGGGGGCAGGGGCACTGAAGCTTTCTTT; clone_size: -; cdr3_length: 14; d_call: TRBD1; j_call: TRBJ1-1; v_call: TRBV29-1
cdr3_aa: CSARDLRGQSYNEQFF; cdr3_nt: TGCAGTGCTAGAGATCTGAGGGGCCAGTCCTACAATGAGCAGTTCTTC; clone_size: -; cdr3_length: 16; d_call: -; j_call: TRBJ2-1; v_call: TRBV20-1
cdr3_aa: CASSPGGDEQFF; cdr3_nt: TGTGCCAGCTCACCCGGGGGGGATGAGCAGTTCTTC; clone_size: -; cdr3_length: 12; d_call: TRBD2; j_call: TRBJ2-1; v_call: TRBV18